This TCR beta chain was sequenced in a study of T-cell memory formation after mild COVID-19. About the research overall: Most TCR clusters belonged to a single donor. Overall study results and limits: Among clones contracting day 15 to 85, CD4/CD8 was balanced, whereas later expanders leaned CD4+. Shrinking CD4+ clones resided mostly in CM and EM, and CD8+ ones in EMRA.

TCRdb re-called the 5' RACE reads through MiXCR, storing one row per CDR3 protein. This sample carries around 250,000 distinct CDR3 sequences, roughly 17% of them seen once, and the ten largest clones take around 20%. This clonotype was observed a few times. Antigen unknown. The germline gives CDR1 SQVTM, CDR2 ANQGSEA. The germline V and J ends were trimmed by 8 bases and 15 bases, with 20 bases remaining between them. The CDR3 spans 11 residues. The gene calls are TRBV29-1 and TRBJ2-1; TRBD1 is a possible D gene (5 bases). The sequence derives from a young man who had mild COVID-19 (a few samples of this study predate the infection). Cell type and time point are not known. Sequenced sample: PBMCs or a T cell subset sorted from them (not recorded which). The CDR3 region is CSLTRQGKGFF. CDR3 coding DNA: TGCAGCCTGACCCGTCAGGGTAAGGGGTTCTTC.